These 11 T cell receptor beta chains came from one sample sequenced in a study of T cells in Graves' hyperthyroidism and ophthalmopathy (dated by TCRdb to between 2018 and 2020). Preparation of the library involved multiplex PCR. The data were produced on an Illumina HiSeq 2000. TCR beta CDR3 regions were amplified from RNA transcripts. The TCR CDR3 was subjected to a first round of RT-PCR using the HTBI primer set and the Qiagen OneStep RT-PCR kit. TCRdb reprocessed the public reads (quality trimming at Q25 with fastp, clone calling with MiXCR) and kept in-frame beta chains. Rows matching on CDR3 protein sequence are summarized as one entry with the most common DNA and genes. For this sample the table gives around 480,000 distinct CDR3 sequences, of which approximately 14% were detected only once. The top ten clonotypes cover 15% to 20% of the sample. The sample was blood. The receptors come from a woman under 30 with Graves' hyperthyroidism.

This chain uses TRBV9 with TRBJ2-1; D remains ambiguous. CDR1 and CDR2 from the germline V gene are SGDLS and YYNGEE. Trimming took off 0 bases at V and 5 bases at J, with 12 bases between the two ends. CDR3 length: 15 amino acids. CDR3 sequence (DNA): TGTGCCAGCAGCGTAGTAGGCGCCACCCACAATGAGCAGTTCTTC. It translates to CASSVVGATHNEQFF.

The chain couples TRBV5-6 to TRBJ2-2; 7 nucleotides agree with TRBD2. Germline V gene sequence: CDR1 SGHDT, CDR2 YYEEEE. V lost 0 bases to trimming and J lost 7 bases; unmatched junction nucleotides: 9. The CDR3 runs 16 residues. The CDR3 bases are TGTGCCAGCAGCTTGGTTCCAAGCGGGATTGGCGGGGAGCTGTTTTTT. This sequence encodes CASSLVPSGIGGELFF.

The sample holds many counts of this clonotype. The CDR3 DNA is TGTGCCATCAGTGAGGGAGGAGTTGAAGCTTTCTTT. Translated: CAISEGGVEAFF. The chain uses TRBV10-3 and TRBJ1-1; no definite D call. V was pared by 2 bases and J by 7 bases, with 8 bases between. The CDR3 spans 12 residues. Germline CDR1 is ENHRY and CDR2 is SYGVKD.

This clonotype was observed a handful of times. V usage is TRBV7-2 and J usage is TRBJ2-2; the D gene could be TRBD1 or TRBD2 (6 bases each). The CDR3 covers 18 residues. The V gene's germline CDR1 is SGHTA and CDR2 FQGNSA. V was clipped by 3 bases and J by 5 bases, with 22 bases between them. Here the CDR3 reads CASSFGSLGGGDTGELFF. The CDR3 DNA reads as TGTGCCAGCAGCTTCGGTTCCTTAGGAGGGGGAGATACCGGGGAGCTGTTTTTT.

This clonotype was detected ten times or more. The V gene is TRBV5-4, the J gene TRBJ2-5, with TRBD2 matching over 12 bases. J lost 5 bases, V lost 5 bases, and 7 bases had no gene match. This CDR3 is 15 amino acids long. CDR1 and CDR2 (germline): SGHNT, YYREEE (reference sequence). CDR3 sequence: CASSASGRASETQYF. CDR3 DNA: TGTGCCAGCAGTGCTAGCGGGAGGGCCTCGGAGACCCAGTACTTC.

This clonotype was observed many times. This chain uses TRBV6-1 with TRBJ2-7; D might be TRBD1 or TRBD2, each matching 5 bases. Trimming took off 6 bases at V and 4 bases at J, with 16 bases between the two ends. Germline values: CDR1 MNHNS, CDR2 SASEGT. The CDR3 is 14 residues long. The DNA of the CDR3 is TGTGCCAGCAGGACGAGGGACGGAACTTACGAGCAGTACGTC. Translation: CASRTRDGTYEQYV.

The V and J genes are TRBV19 and TRBJ2-5, with TRBD2 matching over 9 bases. The CDR3 contains 15 residues. CDR1 is LNHDA and CDR2 is SQIVND in the germline V gene (reference sequence). Losses at the gene ends were 11 bases for V and 0 bases for J; bases not matched to a gene: 10. The CDR3 loop is CASRASGMNQETQYF. CDR3 coding DNA: TGTGCCTCGCGGGCTAGCGGGATGAACCAAGAGACCCAGTACTTC.

This clonotype was seen many times. The chain combines TRBV14 with TRBJ1-5; 11 bases are a match to TRBD1. Looked up from germline, CDR1 is SGHDN and CDR2 is FVKESK. With V trimmed by 5 bases and J by 2 bases, 8 bases remained unmatched. This CDR3 contains 17 residues. CDR3 residues: CASSEGQGAGGNQPQHF. CDR3 nucleotides: TGTGCCAGCAGCGAAGGACAGGGGGCGGGGGGCAATCAGCCCCAGCATTTT.

This clonotype was seen at least ten times. The J gene is TRBJ1-5, the V gene TRBV7-2, with D perhaps matching TRBD1 (6 bases). Trimming shortened V by 3 bases and J by 1 base, and 10 bases separated the two germline ends. The CDR3 loop spans 15 amino acids. The germline CDR1 and CDR2 sequences are SGHTA and FQGNSA. The CDR3 reads CASSFIQGSNQPQHF. DNA of the CDR3: TGTGCCAGCAGCTTTATACAGGGAAGCAATCAGCCCCAGCATTTT.

Only a few counts were recorded for this clonotype. The rearrangement joins TRBV7-9 to TRBJ1-3; 9 nucleotides line up with TRBD1. J was trimmed by 2 bases and V by 2 bases; bases with no gene match: 4. The CDR3 has 16 residues. Germline CDR1 and CDR2: SEHNR and FQNEAQ (reference sequence). This chain's CDR3 is CASSLSQGAAGNTIYF. CDR3 DNA: TGTGCCAGCAGCTTATCACAGGGGGCCGCTGGAAACACCATATATTTT.

This clonotype came up many times. This chain connects TRBV20-1 to TRBJ2-1; 13 nucleotides line up with TRBD2. V was clipped by 2 bases and J by 7 bases; unmatched bases: 17. Germline V lookup: CDR1 DFQATT, CDR2 SNEGSKA (reference sequence). The CDR3 covers 19 residues. Here the CDR3 DNA reads TGCAGTGCTAGACCTGGACTAGCGGGAGATGAGGTGATACGGAATGAGCAGTTCTTC. Translating it yields CSARPGLAGDEVIRNEQFF.